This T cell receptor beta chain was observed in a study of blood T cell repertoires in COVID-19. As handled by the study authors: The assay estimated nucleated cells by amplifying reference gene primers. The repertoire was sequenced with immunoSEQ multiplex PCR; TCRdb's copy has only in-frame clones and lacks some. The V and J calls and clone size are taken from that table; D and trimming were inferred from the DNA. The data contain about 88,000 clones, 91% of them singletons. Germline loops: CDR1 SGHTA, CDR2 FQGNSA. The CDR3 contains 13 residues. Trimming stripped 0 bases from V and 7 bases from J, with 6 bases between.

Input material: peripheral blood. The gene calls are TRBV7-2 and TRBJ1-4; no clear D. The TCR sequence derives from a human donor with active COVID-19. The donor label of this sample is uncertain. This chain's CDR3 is CASSLARGEKLFF. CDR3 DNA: TGTGCCAGCAGCTTAGCGAGAGGTGAAAAACTGTTTTTT. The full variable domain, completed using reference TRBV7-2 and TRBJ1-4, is GAGVSQSPSNKVTEKGKDVELRCDPISGHTALYWYRQSLGQGLEFLIYFQGNSAPDKSGLPSDRFSAERTGGSVSTLTIQRTQQEDSAVYLCASSLARGEKLFFGSGTQLSVL.